Included here is one TCR beta chain sequence, with context. No antigen is known for it. Within one base of it there is no much larger clone, and no base qualities were kept. The time point label on this specimen signifies: baseline before first vaccination. Vaccinee samples were obtained from the UK trials COV001 and COV002, which included a single-blind randomized controlled phase 2/3 trial of AZD1222 (ChAdOx1 nCoV-19) in healthy adults. Trial participant PBMC samples were collected at day 0 and day 28 after the second dose for TCRbeta chain sequencing. The entry originates in a study of T cell responses to AZD1222 COVID-19 vaccine (dated by TCRdb to the early 2020s). About the investigation overall: AZD1222 recipients given second doses at about 4 weeks or at about 12 weeks were pooled, since spike-specific TCR depth and breadth were not found to differ between the two schedules. TCR sequencing covered fewer than 250 trial participants: 207 given two doses of AZD1222 and 26 given two doses of MenACWY control vaccine. Trial participants were enrolled by age into subgroups of 18-55, 56-69 and 70-plus years, and around 150, 28 and 57 TCR-sequenced participants, respectively, were included in these subgroups.

On the study overall, not on this receptor specifically: Vaccine-associated CD4 TCRs spanned the whole spike protein, with dominant responses in regions 160-218 and 743-854. Conclusions about previously exposed vaccinees were limited because only six AZD1222 recipients were SARS-CoV-2 seropositive at baseline. No day 14 peak-response samples were available, so repertoires were characterized only after the peak T cell response. The 56-69-year group was small, and its depth increase did not reach significance, likely because of low power. Reportedly, almost half of the unique spike-specific TCRs recognized epitopes lying outside the regions that are mutated in the B.1.351 and B.1.1.7 variants. Spike-specific TCR breadth and depth rose significantly after two AZD1222 doses compared with day 0 and with MenACWY recipients. Most participants were white British and females outnumbered males, and the authors suggested that clonal diversity may have been underestimated.

The CDR3 regions of human TCRbeta chains were analyzed by immunosequencing. The paper's processing steps were these. Repertoire TCRs were matched against a reference library of SARS-CoV-2-specific TCRs generated with the MIRA antigen-specificity platform. Breadth was defined as the fraction of unique TCRs that were SARS-CoV-2-associated, and depth was defined as the fraction of total T cells that were SARS-CoV-2-associated. Using the MIRA data, each spike-specific TCR was assigned both to the spike region to which the TCR was reactive and to a CD4 or CD8 class. Log10-transformed breadth and depth values were compared by one-way ANOVA with Sidak's multiple comparisons tests. TCRdb obtained this table from immuneACCESS and retained in-frame rearrangements with V and J assigned. These tables miss some clones; where compared with another copy, unresolved V genes account for less than half of the shortfall, and the remainder is unexplained. V, J and clone size are taken as reported in that table, and D and trimming were inferred from the DNA itself. The sample table records some 100,000 clones; around 87% of these occur just once. Of the sample, about 5% falls within the top ten clones.

V and J are trimmed by 3 bases and 2 bases, and the gene matches miss 12 bases of the junction. Per the germline V gene, SGDLS is the CDR1 and YYNGEE is the CDR2. Counted from cysteine to phenylalanine, this CDR3 has 19 amino acids. The DNA shown is the 57-base CDR3, in frame from base 1. The rearrangement joined TRBV9 to TRBJ2-6, with 9 bases matching TRBD2. The material was peripheral blood, obtained on day 0 of AZD1222 vaccination. The sequence was collected from an adult in good health. CDR3 region: CASSGRGSSGIPGANVLTF. The sequence in DNA is TGTGCCAGCAGCGGGAGGGGGTCTAGCGGGATCCCTGGGGCCAACGTCCTGACTTTC.